These T cell receptor beta chains were read from a single sample in a study of vaccination and CD4 T cells after COVID-19. Which antigens these TCRs recognize remains unknown. MiXCR, applied by TCRdb to the PCR reads, yields one record per CDR3 protein. The sample has 9,000 to 10,000 distinct CDR3 sequences, 30% to 40% seen once. Sequenced material: CD4+ T cells from blood, cultured in vitro. These receptors were taken from a human donor in good health. Each CDR3 is given with its conserved first and last residue. A D gene is named only where the DNA matches it firmly. For some rows the clone size is stated as once, few or many, or as a class when expanded; others skip it.

DNA	CDR3	D	size	V	J
TGTGCCAGCAGTGCAAGGGGTTTTGGCAATCAGCCCCAGCATTTT	CASSARGFGNQPQHF	-	-	TRBV6-1	TRBJ1-5
TGTGCCAGCCGAGTGGGGCCCAATGAGCAGTTCTTC	CASRVGPNEQFF	-	-	TRBV28	TRBJ2-1
TGTGCCAGCAGCTTAGGGAAGTCGACAGGGAGAGATAATTCACCCCTCCACTTT	CASSLGKSTGRDNSPLHF	TRBD1	few	TRBV7-2	TRBJ1-6
TGTGCCAGCAGCGCCGGGACTAGAGAACACGATGAGCAGTTCTTC	CASSAGTREHDEQFF	TRBD2	-	TRBV6-4	TRBJ2-1
TGCAGGGCCGTAACCTTAACAATTAACACTGAAGCTTTCTTT	CRAVTLTINTEAFF	-	few	TRBV20-1	TRBJ1-1
TGTGCCAGCAGCCAATGGGCCGGGAACACTGAAGCTTTCTTT	CASSQWAGNTEAFF	-	once	TRBV3-1	TRBJ1-1
TGTGCCTGGAGTGTGGGGACTATCTATGGCTACACCTTC	CAWSVGTIYGYTF	-	medium-sized	TRBV30	TRBJ1-2
TGTGCCAGCAGCTCGGCCGGGATGGGACTCGAGCAGTTCTTC	CASSSAGMGLEQFF	-	once	TRBV7-9	TRBJ2-1
TGTGCCAGCAACCAGGCTGGCCTTAGCGGGGGTCACACAGATACGCAGTATTTT	CASNQAGLSGGHTDTQYF	TRBD2	-	TRBV7-9	TRBJ2-3
TGTGCCAGCAGCACCGCCTCGCGGGGCGGCTATGGCTACACCTTC	CASSTASRGGYGYTF	-	-	TRBV5-8	TRBJ1-2
TGTGCCAGTAGTATGCAGGAGGGTTTCGAGCAGTACTTC	CASSMQEGFEQYF	-	-	TRBV19	TRBJ2-7
TGTGCCAGCAGTTACCTCGGGGAGGGTTGGGGCTACACCTTC	CASSYLGEGWGYTF	-	few	TRBV6-5	TRBJ1-2
TGTGCCAGCAGCGTCCAGGGACAGCACACAGATACGCAGTATTTT	CASSVQGQHTDTQYF	TRBD1	few	TRBV9	TRBJ2-3
TGTGCCAGCAGTTATCCCCAGGGTTCTTGGTATGGCTACACCTTC	CASSYPQGSWYGYTF	-	few	TRBV6-5	TRBJ1-2
TGTGCCAGCAGCTTAGGTTTAGGAGGGGATGGCTACACCTTC	CASSLGLGGDGYTF	-	-	TRBV7-9	TRBJ1-2
TGTGCCAGCAACGGACAGGGCGCCTTAGGCTATGGCTACGCCTTC	CASNGQGALGYGYAF	TRBD1	-	TRBV5-4	TRBJ1-2
TGCAGCGTTGAAGACCCACAGGGGTATGGCTACACCTTC	CSVEDPQGYGYTF	TRBD1	few	TRBV29-1	TRBJ1-2
TGTGCCAGCAGTGAACAGGGTCTTGGGGAAGCTTTCTTT	CASSEQGLGEAFF	-	-	TRBV2	TRBJ1-1
TGTGCCAGCAGTTACACAAAGGGTGTGAACCCTGAAGCTTTCTTT	CASSYTKGVNPEAFF	-	-	TRBV6-5	TRBJ1-1
TGTGCCAGCAGTCGGACGGGACATAATGGCTACACCTTC	CASSRTGHNGYTF	-	-	TRBV7-3	TRBJ1-2
TGCGCCAGCAGCTTGAGCGGCAGAAATTCACCCCTCCACTTT	CASSLSGRNSPLHF	-	-	TRBV5-1	TRBJ1-6
TGCAGTGCTGGGACCGGGACCTCCTACGAGCAGTACTTC	CSAGTGTSYEQYF	-	-	TRBV20-1	TRBJ2-7
TGTGCCACCGCCTTCTTAGCCAGCTCTGGGGCCAACGTCCTGACTTTC	CATAFLASSGANVLTF	-	-	TRBV27	TRBJ2-6
TGCGCCAGCAGTCGGACTAGCGGCACAGATACGCAGTATTTT	CASSRTSGTDTQYF	TRBD2	-	TRBV10-2	TRBJ2-3
TGCGCCAGCAGCCCCGAGTTCGAGACCCAGTACTTC	CASSPEFETQYF	-	few	TRBV5-1	TRBJ2-5
TGTGCCAGCAGTGAACGAGGACGGAGCACAGATACGCAGTATTTT	CASSERGRSTDTQYF	-	few	TRBV25-1	TRBJ2-3
TGTGCCAGTAGTATAGATCAGGGGACAGAAGATTCACCCCTCCACTTT	CASSIDQGTEDSPLHF	TRBD1	few	TRBV19	TRBJ1-6
TGCGCCAGCAGCACGACTAGCGGGGGATCCACCGGGGAGCTGTTTTTT	CASSTTSGGSTGELFF	TRBD2	-	TRBV5-1	TRBJ2-2
TGTGCCAGCAGTTACGGGGCTGAAGCTTTCTTT	CASSYGAEAFF	-	-	TRBV6-5	TRBJ1-1
TGTGCCAGCAGCTTTATGAGGGGACACACAGATACGCAGTATTTT	CASSFMRGHTDTQYF	-	few	TRBV7-9	TRBJ2-3
TGTGCCAGCAGCCCCTTGGAGCGGGGGGGCCATGAGCAGTTCTTC	CASSPLERGGHEQFF	TRBD2	-	TRBV6-1	TRBJ2-1
TGCGCCAGCAGCTTGACCACCTCGACGGGGGGCTACACCTTC	CASSLTTSTGGYTF	-	-	TRBV5-1	TRBJ1-2
TGTGCCAGCTACCTGGTGCGAGCTTCCGCGGGGCCAGAGACCCAGTACTTC	CASYLVRASAGPETQYF	-	few	TRBV7-9	TRBJ2-5
TGTGCCAGCAGCTTGGACCCCGACAGCCTCTATGGCTACACCTTC	CASSLDPDSLYGYTF	-	-	TRBV5-6	TRBJ1-2